This T cell receptor beta chain was documented in a study of regulatory T cells in long-lasting Graves disease. Comments on this clonotype: A clone one base away is much larger, so this may be a read error.

CDR3-region Arm-PCR and iRepertoire HTBI primers produced the TCR beta libraries. Each CDR3 protein is one row after TCRdb ran MiXCR on the multiplex PCR reads. The table has about 400,000 distinct CDR3 sequences, 15% to 20% seen once. CDR1 and CDR2 from the germline V gene are MNHEY and SVGEGT. The CDR3 totals 16 residues. The time point was: newly diagnosed GD, antithyroid drugs for less than 3 months. The TCR library was made from RNA that had been extracted from PBMCs in TRIzol. These data were likewise used in another study, on T cells in Graves' hyperthyroidism and ophthalmopathy.

The sample here was peripheral blood mononuclear cells (PBMCs), taken at new diagnosis, from a patient treated with antithyroid drugs. The sequence was obtained from a woman younger than 30 with Graves disease. The chain carries TRBV6-2 or TRBV6-3 and TRBJ1-3; TRBD1 matches 7 bases. CDR3 in DNA: TGTGCCAGCAGTTACTCCGACAGGGCGGTTCGAAACGCCATATATTTT. Translation gives CASSYSDRAVRNAIYF.